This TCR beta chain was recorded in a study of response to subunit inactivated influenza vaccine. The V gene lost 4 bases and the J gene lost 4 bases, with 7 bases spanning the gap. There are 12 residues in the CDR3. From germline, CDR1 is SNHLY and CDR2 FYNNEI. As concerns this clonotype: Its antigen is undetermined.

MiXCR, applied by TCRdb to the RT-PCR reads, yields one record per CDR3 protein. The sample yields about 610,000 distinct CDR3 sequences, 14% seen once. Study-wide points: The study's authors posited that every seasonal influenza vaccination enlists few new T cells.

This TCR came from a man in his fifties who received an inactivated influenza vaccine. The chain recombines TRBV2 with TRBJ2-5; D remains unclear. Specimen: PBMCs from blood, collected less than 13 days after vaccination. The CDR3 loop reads CASSGIGETQYF. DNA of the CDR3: TGTGCCAGCAGTGGGATAGGAGAGACCCAGTACTTC. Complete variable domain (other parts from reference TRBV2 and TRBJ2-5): EPEVTQTPSHQVTQMGQEVILRCVPISNHLYFYWYRQILGQKVEFLVSFYNNEISEKSEIFDDQFSVERPDGSNFTLKIRSTKLEDSAMYFCASSGIGETQYFGPGTRLLVL.